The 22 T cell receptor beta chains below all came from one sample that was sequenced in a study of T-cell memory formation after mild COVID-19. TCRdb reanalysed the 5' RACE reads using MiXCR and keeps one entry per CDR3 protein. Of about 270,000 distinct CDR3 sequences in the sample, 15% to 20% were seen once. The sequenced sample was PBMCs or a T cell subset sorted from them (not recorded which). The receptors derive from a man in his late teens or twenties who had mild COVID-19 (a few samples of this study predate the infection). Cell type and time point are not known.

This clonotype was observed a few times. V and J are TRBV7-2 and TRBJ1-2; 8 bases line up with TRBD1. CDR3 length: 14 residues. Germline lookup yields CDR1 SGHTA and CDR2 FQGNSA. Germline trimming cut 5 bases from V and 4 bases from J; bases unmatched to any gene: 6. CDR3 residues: CASSPAGQAYGYTF. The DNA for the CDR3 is TGTGCCAGCAGCCCGGCGGGACAGGCCTATGGCTACACCTTC. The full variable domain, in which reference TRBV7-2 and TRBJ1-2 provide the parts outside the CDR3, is GAGVSQSPSNKVTEKGKDVELRCDPISGHTALYWYRQSLGQGLEFLIYFQGNSAPDKSGLPSDRFSAERTGGSVSTLTIQRTQQEDSAVYLCASSPAGQAYGYTFGSGTRLTVV.

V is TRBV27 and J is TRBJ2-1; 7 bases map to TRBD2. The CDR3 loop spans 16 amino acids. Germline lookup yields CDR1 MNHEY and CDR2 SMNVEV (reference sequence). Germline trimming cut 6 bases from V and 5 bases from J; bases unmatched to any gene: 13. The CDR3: CASSPLTSRRNNEQFF. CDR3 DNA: TGTGCCAGCAGCCCCTTGACTAGCCGGCGGAACAATGAGCAGTTCTTC.

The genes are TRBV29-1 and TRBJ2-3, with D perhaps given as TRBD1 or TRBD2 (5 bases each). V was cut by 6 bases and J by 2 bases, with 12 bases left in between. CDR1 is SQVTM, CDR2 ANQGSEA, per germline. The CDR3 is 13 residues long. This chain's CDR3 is CSVAGTVTDTQYF. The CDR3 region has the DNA TGCAGCGTCGCCGGGACGGTCACAGATACGCAGTATTTT.

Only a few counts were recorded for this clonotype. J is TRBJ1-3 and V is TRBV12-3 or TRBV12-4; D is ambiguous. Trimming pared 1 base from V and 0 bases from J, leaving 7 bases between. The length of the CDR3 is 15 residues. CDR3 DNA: TGTGCCAGCAGTTTAGGGCAAAGCTCTGGAAACACCATATATTTT. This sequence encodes CASSLGQSSGNTIYF.

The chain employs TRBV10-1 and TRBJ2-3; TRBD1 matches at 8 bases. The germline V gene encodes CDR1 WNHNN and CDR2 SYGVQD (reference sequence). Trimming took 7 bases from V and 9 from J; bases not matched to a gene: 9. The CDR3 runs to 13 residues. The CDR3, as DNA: TGCGCCAGCAAGGGGACAGGCCCAGCCACGCAGTATTTT. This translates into CASKGTGPATQYF.

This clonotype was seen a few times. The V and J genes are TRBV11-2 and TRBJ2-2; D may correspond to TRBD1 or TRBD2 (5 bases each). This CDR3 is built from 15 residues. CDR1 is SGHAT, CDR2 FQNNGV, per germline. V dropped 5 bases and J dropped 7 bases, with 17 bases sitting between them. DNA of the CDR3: TGTGCCAGCAGCCCCCTCCGCAGGGCGGGCGGGGAGCTGTTTTTT. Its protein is CASSPLRRAGGELFF.

The CDR3 region is CASSLRGGLSGELFF. DNA for the CDR3: TGTGCCAGCAGCTTGCGGGGGGGCTTGTCCGGGGAGCTGTTTTTT. J is TRBJ2-2 and V is TRBV7-6; 9 positions agree with TRBD2. Unmatched junction bases numbered 5, after V lost 3 bases and J lost 6 bases. Germline V gives CDR1 SGHVS, CDR2 FNYEAQ. The CDR3 contains 15 residues. Full variable domain (missing parts from reference TRBV7-6 and TRBJ2-2): GAGVSQSPRYKVTKRGQDVALRCDPISGHVSLYWYRQALGQGPEFLTYFNYEAQQDKSGLPNDRFSAERPEGSISTLTIQRTEQRDSAMYRCASSLRGGLSGELFFGEGSRLTVL.

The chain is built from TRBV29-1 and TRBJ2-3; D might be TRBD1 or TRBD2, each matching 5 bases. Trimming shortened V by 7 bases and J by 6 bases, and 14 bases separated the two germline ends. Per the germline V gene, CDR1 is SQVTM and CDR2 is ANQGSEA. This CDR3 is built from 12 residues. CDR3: CSAGTQADTQYF. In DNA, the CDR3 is TGCAGCGCGGGGACCCAGGCGGATACGCAGTATTTT.

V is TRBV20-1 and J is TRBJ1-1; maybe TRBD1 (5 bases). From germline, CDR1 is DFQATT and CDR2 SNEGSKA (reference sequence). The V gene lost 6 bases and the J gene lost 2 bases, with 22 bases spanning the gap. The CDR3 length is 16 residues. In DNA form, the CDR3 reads TGCAGTGCCAAGGTCCGTAGGGGTTCGTTTAACACTGAAGCTTTCTTT. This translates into CSAKVRRGSFNTEAFF.

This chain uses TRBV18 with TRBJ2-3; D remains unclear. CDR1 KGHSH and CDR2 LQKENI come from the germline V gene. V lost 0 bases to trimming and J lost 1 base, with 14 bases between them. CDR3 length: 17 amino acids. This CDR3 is CASSPPGAGSGTDTQYF. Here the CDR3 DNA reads TGTGCCAGCTCACCACCGGGTGCAGGATCGGGCACAGATACGCAGTATTTT.

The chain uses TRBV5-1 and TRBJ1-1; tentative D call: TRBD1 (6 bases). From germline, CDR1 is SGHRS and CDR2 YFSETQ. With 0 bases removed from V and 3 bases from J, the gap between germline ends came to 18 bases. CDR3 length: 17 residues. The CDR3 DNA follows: TGCGCCAGCAGCTTGGTACGTGGGGGGCGCGGAGACACTGAAGCTTTCTTT. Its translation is CASSLVRGGRGDTEAFF.

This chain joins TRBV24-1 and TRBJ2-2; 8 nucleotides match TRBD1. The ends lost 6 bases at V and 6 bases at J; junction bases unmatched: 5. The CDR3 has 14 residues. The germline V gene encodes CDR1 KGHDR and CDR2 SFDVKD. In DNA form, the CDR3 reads TGTGCCACCAGTCGGGCAGGGGGCTCCGGGGAGCTGTTTTTT. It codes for CATSRAGGSGELFF.

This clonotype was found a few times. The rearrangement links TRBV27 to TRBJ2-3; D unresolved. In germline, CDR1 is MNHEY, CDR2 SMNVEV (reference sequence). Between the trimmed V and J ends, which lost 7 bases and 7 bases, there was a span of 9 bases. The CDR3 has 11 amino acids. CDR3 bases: TGTGCCAGCACAATAGGATATACGCAGTATTTT. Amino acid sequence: CASTIGYTQYF.

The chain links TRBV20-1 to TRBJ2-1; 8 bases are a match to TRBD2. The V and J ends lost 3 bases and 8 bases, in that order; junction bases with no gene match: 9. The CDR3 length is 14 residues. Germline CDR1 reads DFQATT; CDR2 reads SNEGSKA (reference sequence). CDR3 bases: TGCAGTGCTAGTAGGGGACTAGATTCGGATGAGCAGTTCTTC. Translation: CSASRGLDSDEQFF.

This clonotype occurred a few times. CDR3 bases: TGTGCCAGCAGTTACTCGACGGGGTACGAGCAGTACTTC. As protein: CASSYSTGYEQYF. The V gene is TRBV6-5, the J gene TRBJ2-7, with D perhaps TRBD2 (5 bases). V lost 0 bases, J lost 4 bases, and 7 bases lay in between. This CDR3 has 13 amino acids. The germline gives CDR1 MNHEY, CDR2 SVGAGI.

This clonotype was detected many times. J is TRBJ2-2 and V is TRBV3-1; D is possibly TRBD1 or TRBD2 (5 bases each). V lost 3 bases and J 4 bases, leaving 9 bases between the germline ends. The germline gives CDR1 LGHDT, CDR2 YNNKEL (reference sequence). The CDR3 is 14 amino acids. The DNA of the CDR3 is TGTGCCAGCAGCCAGTCAGGGAGCACCGGGGAGCTGTTTTTT. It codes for CASSQSGSTGELFF. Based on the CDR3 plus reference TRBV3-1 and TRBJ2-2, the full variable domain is DTAVSQTPKYLVTQMGNDKSIKCEQNLGHDTMYWYKQDSKKFLKIMFSYNNKELIINETVPNRFSPKSPDKAHLNLHINSLELGDSAVYFCASSQSGSTGELFFGEGSRLTVL.

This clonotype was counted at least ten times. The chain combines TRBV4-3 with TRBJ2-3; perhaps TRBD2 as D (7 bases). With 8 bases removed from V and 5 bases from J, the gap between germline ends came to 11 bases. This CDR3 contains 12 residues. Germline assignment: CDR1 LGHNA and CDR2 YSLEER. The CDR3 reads CASGGAGDTQYF. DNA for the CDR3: TGCGCCAGCGGGGGGGCAGGAGATACGCAGTATTTT.

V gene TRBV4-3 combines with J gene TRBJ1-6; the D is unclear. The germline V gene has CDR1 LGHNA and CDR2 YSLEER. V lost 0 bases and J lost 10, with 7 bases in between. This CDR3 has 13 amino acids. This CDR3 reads CASSQERHSPLHF. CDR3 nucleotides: TGCGCCAGCAGCCAAGAGAGGCACTCACCCCTCCACTTT.

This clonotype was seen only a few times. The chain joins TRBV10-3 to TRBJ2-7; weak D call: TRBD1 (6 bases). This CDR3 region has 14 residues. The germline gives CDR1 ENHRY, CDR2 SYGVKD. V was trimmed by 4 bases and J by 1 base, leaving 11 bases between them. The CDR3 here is CAISGHRDSYEQYF. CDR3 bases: TGTGCCATCAGTGGACACAGGGATTCCTACGAGCAGTACTTC.

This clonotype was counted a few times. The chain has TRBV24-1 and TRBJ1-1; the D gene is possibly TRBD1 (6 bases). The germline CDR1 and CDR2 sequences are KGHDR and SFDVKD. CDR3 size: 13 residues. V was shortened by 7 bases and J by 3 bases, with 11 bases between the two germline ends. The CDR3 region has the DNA TGTGCCACCAGCCAGGGGTGGTACACTGAAGCTTTCTTT. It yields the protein CATSQGWYTEAFF.

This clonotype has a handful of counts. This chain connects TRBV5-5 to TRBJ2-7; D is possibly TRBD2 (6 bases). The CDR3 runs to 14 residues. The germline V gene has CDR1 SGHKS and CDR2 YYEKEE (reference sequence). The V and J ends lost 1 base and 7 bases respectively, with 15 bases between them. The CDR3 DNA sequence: TGTGCCAGCAGCTTGTGGGACGGGGAGGAAGAGCAGTACGTC. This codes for CASSLWDGEEEQYV.

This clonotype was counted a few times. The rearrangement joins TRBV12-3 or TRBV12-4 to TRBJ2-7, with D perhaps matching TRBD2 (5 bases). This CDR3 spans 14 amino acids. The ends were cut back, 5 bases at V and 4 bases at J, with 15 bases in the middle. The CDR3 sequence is CASSLGDEAYEQYF. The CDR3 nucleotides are TGTGCCAGCAGTCTCGGGGATGAGGCTTACGAGCAGTACTTC.